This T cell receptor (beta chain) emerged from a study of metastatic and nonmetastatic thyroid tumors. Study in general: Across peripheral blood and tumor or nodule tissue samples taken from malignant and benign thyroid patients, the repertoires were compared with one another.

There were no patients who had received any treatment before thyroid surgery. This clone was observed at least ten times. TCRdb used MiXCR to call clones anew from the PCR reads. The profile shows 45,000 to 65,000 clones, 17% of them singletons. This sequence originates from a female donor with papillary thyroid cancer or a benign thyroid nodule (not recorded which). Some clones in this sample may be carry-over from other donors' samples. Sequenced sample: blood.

In DNA, the CDR3 is TGCAGTGCTAGAACCTTAGTACGGGACTTGGCCTACGAGCAGTACTTC. It specifies CSARTLVRDLAYEQYF. The chain joins TRBV20-1 to TRBJ2-7, with D perhaps matching TRBD2 (6 bases). V dropped 2 bases and J dropped 2 bases, with 19 bases sitting between them. The length of the CDR3 is 16 residues. Germline assignment: CDR1 DFQATT and CDR2 SNEGSKA (reference sequence).